This TCR beta chain originates from a study of blood T cells in healthy people across ages. Study-level findings and limits: PBMCs that were unsorted prevented a conclusive naive versus antigen-experienced comparison.

CDR1 and CDR2 (germline): DFQATT, SNEGSKA (reference sequence). This CDR3 region has 12 residues. Between the trimmed V and J ends, which lost 0 bases and 12 bases, there was a span of 12 bases. This clonotype was counted between two and nine times. Its antigen remains unidentified. A J-beta primer mix and a sample-barcoded 5' primer were used in a second PCR of roughly 6 to 11 cycles. TCRdb re-called the 5' RACE reads with MiXCR, one entry per CDR3 protein. The repertoire holds almost 550,000 distinct CDR3 sequences, with approximately 25% as singletons. These data also formed part of another study, on T cells of mothers and their children. This second report adds: Addition of sample barcodes and 2-4 random nucleotides occurred through the M1S primer of the second PCR. Over 8.5 million reads per mother and roughly 3 million per child were obtained.

The chain recombines TRBV20-1 with TRBJ2-1, with a possible D match to TRBD2 (5 bases). The sequenced sample consisted of blood. The sequence was collected from a boy between 10 and 17 years old in good health. CDR3 residues: CSARDTGSVQFF. CDR3 bases: TGCAGTGCTAGAGACACGGGGAGTGTGCAGTTCTTC.